These 21 T cell receptor beta chains came from one sample sequenced in a study of response to subunit inactivated influenza vaccine. One entry per CDR3 protein results from TCRdb running MiXCR on the RT-PCR reads. Of approximately 520,000 distinct CDR3 sequences in the sample, around 25% are singletons; the top ten hold approximately 2%. Material: CD4+ T cells sorted from PBMCs, obtained roughly 5 days after vaccination. The source of these receptors is a man aged 50 or older who received an inactivated influenza vaccine.

The chain employs TRBV9 and TRBJ2-7; D ambiguous. Trimming pared 1 base from V and 2 bases from J, leaving 13 bases between. The CDR3 contains 15 residues. Germline V gives CDR1 SGDLS, CDR2 YYNGEE. The CDR3 coding sequence is TGTGCCAGCAGCGTATCAAGTCAGCCCACCTACGAGCAGTACTTC. As protein: CASSVSSQPTYEQYF.

There are many counts of this clonotype. The chain combines TRBV20-1 with TRBJ1-4, with a tentative D call TRBD1 (6 bases). V dropped 1 base and J dropped 3 bases, with 6 bases sitting between them. The CDR3 contains 13 residues. Germline V gene data show CDR1 as DFQATT and CDR2 as SNEGSKA (reference sequence). CDR3 loop: CSARGTANEKLFF. As DNA, the CDR3 is TGCAGTGCTAGAGGGACAGCTAATGAAAAACTGTTTTTT.

The CDR3 loop is CASSADWYQETQYF. DNA for the CDR3: TGTGCCAGCAGCGCCGACTGGTACCAAGAGACCCAGTACTTC. The chain is built from TRBV9 and TRBJ2-5, with unresolved D. Deletions cut 3 bases from V and 0 bases from J, with 9 bases between. This CDR3 comprises 14 residues. Germline-derived CDR1 and CDR2 are SGDLS and YYNGEE.

This clonotype has only one observation. The chain recombines TRBV7-2 with TRBJ1-1, with unresolved D. The germline CDR1 and CDR2 sequences are SGHTA and FQGNSA. The CDR3 consists of 15 residues. V was pared by 1 base and J by 1 base, with 10 bases between. The CDR3 nucleotides read TGTGCCAGCAGCTTAGAGGGTTACGGGAACACTGAAGCTTTCTTT. It yields the protein CASSLEGYGNTEAFF.

The V gene is TRBV13, the J gene TRBJ1-6; maybe TRBD1 (5 bases). This CDR3 contains 14 residues. Germline-derived CDR1 and CDR2 are PRHDT and FYEKMQ (reference sequence). V dropped 4 bases and J dropped 9 bases, with 13 bases sitting between them. CDR3 nucleotide sequence: TGTGCCAGCAGCTCCGGGACCCAAAGTTCACCCCTCCACTTT. Translating it yields CASSSGTQSSPLHF.

J is TRBJ2-3 and V is TRBV20-1; TRBD1 or TRBD2 may be the D gene (5 bases each). Germline V gene sequence: CDR1 DFQATT, CDR2 SNEGSKA (reference sequence). Trimming shortened V by 5 bases and J by 2 bases, and 20 bases separated the two germline ends. The CDR3 sequence is 16 residues long. The CDR3 reads CSASPMGTGNTDTQYF. In DNA, the CDR3 is TGCAGTGCTTCGCCGATGGGGACGGGTAACACAGATACGCAGTATTTT.

The rearrangement uses TRBV6-1 and TRBJ2-3; 7 bases map to TRBD2. This CDR3 has 14 residues. Germline assignment: CDR1 MNHNS and CDR2 SASEGT. The ends lost 7 bases at V and 1 base at J; junction bases unmatched: 5. The CDR3, as DNA: TGTGCCAGCACGTCTAGCGGAGGCACAGATACGCAGTATTTT. This gives the protein CASTSSGGTDTQYF.

The chain carries TRBV7-6 and TRBJ2-3; maybe TRBD1 (5 bases). Looked up from germline, CDR1 is SGHVS and CDR2 is FNYEAQ. V was pared by 3 bases and J by 2 bases, with 18 bases between. This CDR3 contains 17 residues. The CDR3 sequence: CASSLAGHYILTDTQYF. The CDR3 DNA is TGTGCCAGCAGCTTGGCCGGACACTACATTCTCACAGATACGCAGTATTTT.

The CDR3 bases are TGTGCCAATAAACAGGGACCATCTTTCAATGAGCAGTTCTTC. Translating gives CANKQGPSFNEQFF. The rearrangement uses TRBV2 and TRBJ2-1; D might be TRBD1 (6 bases). From germline, CDR1 is SNHLY and CDR2 FYNNEI. CDR3 length: 14 residues. V was pared by 10 bases and J by 6 bases, with 19 bases between.

This sequence joins TRBV11-1 and TRBJ2-2; the D gene could be TRBD1 or TRBD2 (5 bases each). V lost 1 base to trimming and J lost 4 bases, with 19 bases between them. Per the germline V gene, CDR1 is SGHAT and CDR2 is FQDESV (reference sequence). The CDR3 is 18 amino acids. CDR3 nucleotide sequence: TGTGCCAGCAGCTTAGTTTGGGGACGCCAAACGGGCACCGGGGAGCTGTTTTTT. This encodes CASSLVWGRQTGTGELFF.

The chain couples TRBV5-1 to TRBJ2-3; no reliable D call. CDR1 and CDR2 (germline): SGHRS, YFSETQ. The CDR3 length is 13 residues. Trimming removed 4 bases from V and 5 bases from J, with 11 bases in between. In DNA, the CDR3 is TGCGCCAGCAGCAACAGAAATGGAGATACGCAGTATTTT. Protein: CASSNRNGDTQYF.

As regards this clonotype: Compared with germline, one end of the junction differs, possibly owing to a read error. This chain links TRBV12-3 or TRBV12-4 with TRBJ1-4, with D maybe TRBD1 (6 bases). This CDR3 comprises 14 residues. CDR3 region: CASSLGGSNEKLFF. DNA of the CDR3: TGTGCCAGCAGCTTAGGGGGGAGTAATGAAAAACTGTTTTTT.

The J gene is TRBJ2-2, the V gene TRBV6-2 or TRBV6-3; the match to TRBD1 covers 9 bases. V lost 7 bases to trimming and J lost 5 bases; unmatched junction nucleotides: 8. CDR3 length: 15 residues. Germline V gives CDR1 MNHEY, CDR2 SVGEGT. The CDR3 is CASKRTGVRTGELFF. As DNA, the CDR3 is TGTGCCAGCAAGAGGACAGGGGTGAGGACCGGGGAGCTGTTTTTT.

V is TRBV10-3 and J is TRBJ1-1; the match to TRBD1 covers 9 bases. The germline gives CDR1 ENHRY, CDR2 SYGVKD. The CDR3 is 15 amino acids. Losses at the gene ends were 3 bases for V and 5 bases for J; bases not matched to a gene: 7. CDR3 sequence (DNA): TGTGCCATCAGTGAAAGGGGACAGGGTCTAACTGAAGCTTTCTTT. Translating it yields CAISERGQGLTEAFF.

This chain links TRBV12-3 or TRBV12-4 with TRBJ1-4; D is perhaps TRBD1 (5 bases). This CDR3 is built from 14 residues. With 3 bases removed from V and 4 bases from J, the gap between germline ends came to 9 bases. The CDR3 region is CASSFRAINEKLFF. The CDR3 nucleotides are TGTGCCAGCAGTTTCAGGGCAATTAATGAAAAACTGTTTTTT.

This clonotype has a handful of counts. The V call is TRBV9, the J call TRBJ1-5; the D is unclear. The CDR3 spans 15 residues. Germline V gene lookup returns CDR1 SGDLS and CDR2 YYNGEE. The V end was cut by 4 bases, the J end by 3 bases, with 14 bases between. CDR3 in amino acids: CASSSHAGNNQPQHF. The DNA for the CDR3 is TGTGCCAGCAGCTCGCACGCCGGGAACAATCAGCCCCAGCATTTT.

The chain combines TRBV20-1 with TRBJ1-2, with D possibly matching TRBD1 (5 bases). Trimming took 4 bases from V and 8 from J, leaving 14 bases between them. Per germline, CDR1 DFQATT and CDR2 SNEGSKA (reference sequence). The CDR3 spans 12 residues. CDR3 nucleotide sequence: TGCAGTGCTAAACGACACGGGGGAGGCTACACCTTC. As protein: CSAKRHGGGYTF.

This clonotype was recorded a few times. The chain employs TRBV6-4 and TRBJ2-1; D possibly matches TRBD1 or TRBD2 (5 bases each). The CDR3 contains 23 residues. V lost 5 bases to trimming and J lost 3 bases, with 38 bases between them. The germline gives CDR1 MRHNA, CDR2 SNTAGT. CDR3 in DNA: TGTGCCAGCAGTACCCTTGGCCACCTATCTAGAGGGGCGTCCCCCCCAATCTACAATGAGCAGTTCTTC. Translating it yields CASSTLGHLSRGASPPIYNEQFF.

This chain links TRBV15 with TRBJ2-7; TRBD2 aligns across 7 bases. V was pared by 0 bases and J by 7 bases, with 3 bases of the junction left unmatched. Germline values: CDR1 LNHNV, CDR2 YYDKDF (reference sequence). CDR3 length: 13 amino acids. The CDR3 nucleotides read TGTGCCACCAGCAGAGATCGGACTAGGGAGCAGTACTTC. Amino acids: CATSRDRTREQYF.

There are a few counts of this clonotype. The V and J genes are TRBV20-1 and TRBJ2-1, with 8 bases aligning to TRBD2. The CDR3 spans 15 residues. The ends lost 1 base at V and 4 bases at J; junction bases unmatched: 6. The germline CDR1 and CDR2 sequences are DFQATT and SNEGSKA (reference sequence). The chain's CDR3 is CSARADSGNYNEQFF. CDR3 bases: TGCAGTGCTAGAGCCGATAGCGGGAATTACAATGAGCAGTTCTTC.

J is TRBJ2-5 and V is TRBV29-1, with D perhaps matching TRBD2 (5 bases). Germline V gene sequence: CDR1 SQVTM, CDR2 ANQGSEA. The V end lost 6 bases, the J end lost 5 bases, and 16 bases lay between the germline ends. The CDR3 has 13 residues. CDR3 sequence reads: CSVLKGRGETQYF. CDR3 in DNA: TGCAGCGTATTGAAGGGCCGAGGGGAGACCCAGTACTTC.